This T cell receptor beta chain is from a study of beta chain features in type 1 diabetes. What was sequenced were expressed TCRB transcripts, since all of the isolated RNA had been reverse transcribed. Profiled with immunoSEQ multiplex PCR; TCRdb holds only in-frame clones, not every one. The data contain a few hundred thousand clones, over 25% of them singletons. The V end was cut by 5 bases, the J end by 2 bases, with 17 bases between. Germline CDR1 is SEHNR and CDR2 is FQNEAQ (reference sequence). The CDR3 is 16 amino acids. The sequence was obtained from a man aged 18 to 29 in good health. The sample was naive CD4+ T cells from blood. The J gene is TRBJ2-3, the V gene TRBV7-9, with unresolved D. This CDR3 reads CASSPGQDGYTDTQYF. CDR3 in DNA: TGTGCCAGCAGCCCCGGTCAGGACGGGTACACAGATACGCAGTATTTT.